Listed here are 8 T cell receptor beta chains from one sample, sequenced in a study of cytomegalovirus exposure and HLA in healthy donors. TCRdb's copy holds only in-frame clones and misses some; the assay was immunoSEQ multiplex PCR. The sample has 130,000 to 150,000 clones; roughly 90% are singletons. The sample taken for sequencing was PBMCs. Receptors originate from a man aged 18 to 29 in good health and CMV-seropositive.

The rearrangement joins TRBV5-1 to TRBJ1-3, with a tentative D call TRBD1 (6 bases). This CDR3 has 16 residues. Trimming stripped 4 bases from V and 3 bases from J, with 17 bases between. CDR1 and CDR2 from the germline V gene are SGHRS and YFSETQ. The CDR3 region is CASSPRAGARGNTIYF. Here the CDR3 DNA reads TGCGCCAGCAGCCCCCGGGCAGGGGCACGTGGAAACACCATATATTTT.

The gene calls are TRBV6-5 and TRBJ1-2, with D perhaps TRBD1 (5 bases). This CDR3 contains 14 residues. V lost 6 bases, J lost 8 bases, and 19 bases lay in between. Germline CDR1 and CDR2: MNHEY and SVGAGI. The CDR3 DNA is TGTGCCAGCAGCCTTATGGGGGGAATGAGGGGCTACACCTTC. The encoded protein is CASSLMGGMRGYTF.

This clone was counted a single time. The chain recombines TRBV30 with TRBJ1-6, with 8 bases aligning to TRBD1. Trimming took 2 bases from V and 8 from J; bases not matched to a gene: 5. Looked up from germline, CDR1 is GTSNPN and CDR2 is SVGIG (reference sequence). The CDR3 has 14 amino acids. The DNA for the CDR3 is TGTGCCTGGAGTACGACAGGGGAGTATTCACCCCTCCACTTT. This encodes CAWSTTGEYSPLHF. Filled out from reference TRBV30 and TRBJ1-6, the complete variable domain reads SQTIHQWPATLVQPVGSPLSLECTVEGTSNPNLYWYRQAAGRGLQLLFYSVGIGQISSEVPQNLSASRPQDRQFILSSKKLLLSDSGFYLCAWSTTGEYSPLHFGNGTRLTVT.

The rearrangement joins TRBV6-5 to TRBJ2-7; 7 nucleotides agree with TRBD1. Unmatched junction bases numbered 1, after V lost 3 bases and J lost 2 bases. In germline, CDR1 is MNHEY, CDR2 SVGAGI. The CDR3 contains 13 residues. CDR3 nucleotide sequence: TGTGCCAGCAGTTATCAGGGGGCCTACGAGCAGTACTTC. Its protein is CASSYQGAYEQYF.

The chain is built from TRBV7-3 and TRBJ1-1; TRBD1 matches at 8 bases. The CDR3 sequence is 15 residues long. Unmatched junction bases numbered 8, after V lost 5 bases and J lost 3 bases. Germline CDR1 is SGHTA and CDR2 is FQGTGA. This chain's CDR3 is CASSDIVTGDTEAFF. The CDR3 DNA follows: TGTGCCAGCAGCGATATTGTGACAGGGGACACTGAAGCTTTCTTT. Full variable domain (rest looked up from reference TRBV7-3 and TRBJ1-1): GAGVSQTPSNKVTEKGKYVELRCDPISGHTALYWYRQSLGQGPEFLIYFQGTGAADDSGLPNDRFFAVRPEGSVSTLKIQRTERGDSAVYLCASSDIVTGDTEAFFGQGTRLTVV.

The CDR3 is CASSSGGDFPLYEQYF. The CDR3 DNA sequence: TGTGCCAGCAGCTCCGGGGGGGACTTTCCTCTCTACGAGCAGTACTTC. V gene TRBV7-8 combines with J gene TRBJ2-7; 8 bases agree with TRBD2. The CDR3 covers 16 residues. Germline V lookup: CDR1 SGHVS, CDR2 FQNEAQ. With 4 bases clipped from V and 3 bases from J, the junction kept 11 bases outside the gene matches.

The genes are TRBV29-1 and TRBJ2-7; TRBD1 is a possible D gene (6 bases). V lost 6 bases and J lost 2, with 17 bases in between. The CDR3 is made up of 14 amino acids. Germline lookup yields CDR1 SQVTM and CDR2 ANQGSEA. The CDR3 nucleotides are TGCAGCGTCGTCCAACAGGGAATGACCTACGAGCAGTACTTC. Protein product: CSVVQQGMTYEQYF.

The chain links TRBV4-1 to TRBJ1-1; D possibly corresponds to TRBD1 (6 bases). Germline CDR1 MGHRA, CDR2 YSYEKL. The CDR3 consists of 13 residues. V lost 10 bases, J lost 5 bases, and 17 bases lay in between. Written as DNA, the CDR3 is TGCGCCACGACACAGGGAATCGAGACTGAAGCTTTCTTT. Translating it yields CATTQGIETEAFF.